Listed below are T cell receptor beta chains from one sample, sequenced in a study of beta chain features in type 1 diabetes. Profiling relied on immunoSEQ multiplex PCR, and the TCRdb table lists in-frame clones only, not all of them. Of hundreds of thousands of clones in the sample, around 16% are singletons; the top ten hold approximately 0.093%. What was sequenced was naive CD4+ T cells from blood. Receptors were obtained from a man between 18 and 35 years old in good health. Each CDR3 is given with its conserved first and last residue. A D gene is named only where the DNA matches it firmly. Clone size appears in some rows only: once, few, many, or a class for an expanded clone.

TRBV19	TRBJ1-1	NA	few	TGTGCCAGTTTGAGGAACACTGAAGCTTTCTTT	CASLRNTEAFF
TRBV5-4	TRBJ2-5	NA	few	TGTGCCAGCAGCTCTCCAGGGGAAACCAAAGAGACCCAGTACTTC	CASSSPGETKETQYF
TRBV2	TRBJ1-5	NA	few	TGTGCCAGCAGTGATTCCAGGACCGCCAGCAATCAGCCCCAGCATTTT	CASSDSRTASNQPQHF
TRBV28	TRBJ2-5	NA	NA	TGTGCCAGCAGCTGGGGGAAAGAGACCCAGTACTTC	CASSWGKETQYF
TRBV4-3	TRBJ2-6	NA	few	TGCGCCAGCAGCCCTACTAGCACTGGGGCCAACGTCCTGACTTTC	CASSPTSTGANVLTF
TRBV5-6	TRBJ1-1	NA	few	TGTGCCAGCAGCTTTCAGCTTTTGACAGGCCGACACGAAGCTTTCTTT	CASSFQLLTGRHEAFF
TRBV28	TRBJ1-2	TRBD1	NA	TGTGCCAGCAGTTTACATAGCCCCGGGACAGGGAATGGCTACACCTTC	CASSLHSPGTGNGYTF
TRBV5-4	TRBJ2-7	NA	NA	TGTGCCAGCAGCTTACCAGGGGCATACGAGCAGTACTTC	CASSLPGAYEQYF
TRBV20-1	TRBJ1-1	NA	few	TGCAGTGCTAGAGAAAACACTGAAGCTTTCTTT	CSARENTEAFF
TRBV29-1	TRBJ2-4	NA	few	TGCAGCGTTGACCCGAGTGGCAAAAACATTCAGTACTTC	CSVDPSGKNIQYF
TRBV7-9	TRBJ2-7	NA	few	TGTGCCAGCAGCTCGGGGGCCTACGAGCAGTACTTC	CASSSGAYEQYF
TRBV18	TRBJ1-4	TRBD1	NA	TGTGCCAGCTCACCGACAGGGACTAATGAAAAACTGTTTTTT	CASSPTGTNEKLFF
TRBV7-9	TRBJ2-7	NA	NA	TGTGCCAGCAGCCGTGAAGTGATCTCGTACGAGCAGTACTTC	CASSREVISYEQYF
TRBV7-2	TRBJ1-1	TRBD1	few	TGTGCCAGCAGCGGCCAGGGACAGAAGAACACTGAAGCTTTCTTT	CASSGQGQKNTEAFF
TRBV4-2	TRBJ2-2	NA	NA	TGTGCCAGCACCAAAGAGAGGGGGAGCACCGGGGAGCTGTTTTTT	CASTKERGSTGELFF
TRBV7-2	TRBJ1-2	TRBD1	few	TGTGCCAGCAGCCGTTCACAGGGGTATGGCTACACCTTC	CASSRSQGYGYTF
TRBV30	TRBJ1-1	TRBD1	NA	TGTGCCTGGGGCACAGGGGACGCTGAAGCTTTCTTT	CAWGTGDAEAFF
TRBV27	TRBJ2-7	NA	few	TGTGCCAGCAAGACGTCAATAGGCAGGGAATCCTACGAGCAGTACTTC	CASKTSIGRESYEQYF
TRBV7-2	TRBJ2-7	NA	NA	TGTGCCAGCAGCTTAGGCGGTCACGCGGGTCTCTACGAGCAGTACTTC	CASSLGGHAGLYEQYF